This TCR beta chain was obtained from a study of blood T cell repertoires in COVID-19. The wider study: Italy, Spain and the United States were the sources of the convalescent and acute COVID-19 samples. The analysed material was cDNA or gDNA that came from T cells, B-cell-depleted T cells, or PBMCs.

The CDR3 extends over 17 amino acids. J gave up 3 bases and V 6 bases, and 16 bases lay outside the gene matches. The germline V gene has CDR1 SNHLY and CDR2 FYNNEI. Original handling: Estimation of nucleated cell counts relied on the amplification of reference gene primers. The data were produced by immunoSEQ multiplex PCR, yet TCRdb's version contains in-frame clones alone and is incomplete. V and J calls plus clone size are reproduced from that table; the DNA served to infer D and trimming. This table has some 57,000 clones, roughly 86% appearing once. What was sequenced was peripheral blood. This clonotype originated in a woman at least 80 years old with acute or convalescent COVID-19. The chain recombines TRBV2 with TRBJ1-2, with 7 bases that match TRBD1. The CDR3 coding sequence is TGTGCCAGCAGAGCAGGGGGGCCGTTGAGTAGTCACTATGGCTACACCTTC. As protein: CASRAGGPLSSHYGYTF.